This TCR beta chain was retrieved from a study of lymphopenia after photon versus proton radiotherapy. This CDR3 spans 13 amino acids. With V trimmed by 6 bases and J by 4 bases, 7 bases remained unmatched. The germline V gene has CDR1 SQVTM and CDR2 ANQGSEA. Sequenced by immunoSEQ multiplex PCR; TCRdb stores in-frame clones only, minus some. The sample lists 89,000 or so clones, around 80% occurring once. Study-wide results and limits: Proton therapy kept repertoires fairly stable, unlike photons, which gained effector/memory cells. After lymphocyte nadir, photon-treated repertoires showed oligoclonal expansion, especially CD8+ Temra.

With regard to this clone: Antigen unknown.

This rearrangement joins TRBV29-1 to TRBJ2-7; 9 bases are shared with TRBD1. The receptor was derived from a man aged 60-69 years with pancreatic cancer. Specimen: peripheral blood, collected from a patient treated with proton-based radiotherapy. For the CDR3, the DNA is TGCAGCGTCGACGTACAGGGGGCATACGAGCAGTACTTC. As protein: CSVDVQGAYEQYF.